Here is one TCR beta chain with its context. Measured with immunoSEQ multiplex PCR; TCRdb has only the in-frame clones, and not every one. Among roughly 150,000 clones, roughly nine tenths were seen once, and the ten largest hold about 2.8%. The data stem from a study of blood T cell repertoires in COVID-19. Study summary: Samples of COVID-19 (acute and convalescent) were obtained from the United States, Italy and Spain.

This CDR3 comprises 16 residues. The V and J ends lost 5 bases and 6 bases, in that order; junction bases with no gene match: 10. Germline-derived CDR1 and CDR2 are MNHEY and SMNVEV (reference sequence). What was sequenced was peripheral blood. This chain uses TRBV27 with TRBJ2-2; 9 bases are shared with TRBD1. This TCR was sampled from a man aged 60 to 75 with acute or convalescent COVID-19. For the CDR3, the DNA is TGTGCCAGCAGTCCCCGGGGACAGGGCCTGGCCGGGGAGCTGTTTTTT. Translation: CASSPRGQGLAGELFF.